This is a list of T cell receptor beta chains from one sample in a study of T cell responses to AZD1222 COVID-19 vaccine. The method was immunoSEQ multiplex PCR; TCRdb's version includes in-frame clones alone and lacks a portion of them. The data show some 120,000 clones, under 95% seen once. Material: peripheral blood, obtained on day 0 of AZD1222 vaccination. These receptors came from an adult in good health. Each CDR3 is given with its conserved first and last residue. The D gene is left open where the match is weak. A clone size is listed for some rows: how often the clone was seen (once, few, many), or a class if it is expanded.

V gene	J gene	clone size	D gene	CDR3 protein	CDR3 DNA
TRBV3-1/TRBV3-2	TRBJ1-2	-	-	CASSTDIRLGYTF	TGTGCCAGCAGTACGGATATTCGACTTGGCTACACCTTC
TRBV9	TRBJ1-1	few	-	CASSTNLGFTEAFF	TGTGCCAGCAGCACTAACTTAGGGTTCACTGAAGCTTTCTTT
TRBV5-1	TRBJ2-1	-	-	CASSLTDAYNEQFF	TGCGCCAGCAGCCTAACTGACGCCTACAATGAGCAGTTCTTC
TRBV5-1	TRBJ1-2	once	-	CASSLEGYGYTF	TGCGCCAGCAGCTTGGAGGGGTATGGCTACACCTTC
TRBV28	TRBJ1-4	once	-	CASSGLGTNEKLFF	TGTGCCAGCAGCGGGTTAGGGACTAATGAAAAACTGTTTTTT
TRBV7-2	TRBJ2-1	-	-	CASSLQALNEQFF	TGTGCCAGCAGCTTACAGGCGTTAAATGAGCAGTTCTTC
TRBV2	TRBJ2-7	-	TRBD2	CASSRLAGNYEQYF	TGTGCCAGCAGTAGGTTAGCGGGCAACTACGAGCAGTACTTC
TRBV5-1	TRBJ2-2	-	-	CASSLFWGAGELFF	TGCGCCAGCAGCTTGTTTTGGGGGGCCGGGGAGCTGTTTTTT
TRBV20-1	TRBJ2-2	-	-	CSAFPGELFF	TGCAGTGCTTTTCCCGGGGAGCTGTTTTTT
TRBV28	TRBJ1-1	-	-	CASSPPSGAGNTEAFF	TGTGCCAGCAGCCCCCCCAGCGGGGCCGGGAACACTGAAGCTTTCTTT
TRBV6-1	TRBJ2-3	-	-	CASSYVVDTQYF	TGTGCCAGCAGTTATGTCGTGGATACGCAGTATTTT
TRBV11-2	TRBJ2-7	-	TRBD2	CASSRLAGGYEQYF	TGTGCCAGCAGCAGACTAGCGGGCGGGTACGAGCAGTACTTC
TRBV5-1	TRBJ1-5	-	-	CASSLRSNQPQHF	TGCGCCAGCAGCTTGAGAAGCAATCAGCCCCAGCATTTT
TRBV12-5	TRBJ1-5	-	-	CASSRPSNQPQHF	TGTGCTAGCTCGCGGCCGAGCAATCAGCCCCAGCATTTT
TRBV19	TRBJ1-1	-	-	CASSIARNTEAFF	TGTGCCAGTAGTATTGCTCGGAACACTGAAGCTTTCTTT
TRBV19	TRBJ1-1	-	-	CASSIAGGTEAFF	TGTGCCAGTAGTATCGCGGGGGGCACTGAAGCTTTCTTT
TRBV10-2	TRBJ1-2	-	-	CASSERSGLLYGYTF	TGCGCCAGCAGTGAGCGAAGTGGCCTACTCTATGGCTACACCTTC
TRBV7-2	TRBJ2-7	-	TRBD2	CASSLASGRAYEQYF	TGTGCCAGCAGCTTGGCTAGCGGGAGGGCCTACGAGCAGTACTTC
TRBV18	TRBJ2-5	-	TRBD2	CASSLSGQETQYF	TGTGCCAGCTCACTTAGCGGGCAAGAGACCCAGTACTTC
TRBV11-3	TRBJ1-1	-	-	CASSLNRDSEAFF	TGTGCCAGCAGCTTAAACCGGGACTCGGAGGCTTTCTTT
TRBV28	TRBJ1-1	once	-	CASSQQQGNTEAFF	TGTGCCAGCAGTCAACAGCAGGGGAACACTGAAGCTTTCTTT
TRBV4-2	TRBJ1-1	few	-	CASSQDQFGDTEAFF	TGTGCCAGCAGCCAAGACCAGTTTGGGGACACTGAAGCTTTCTTT
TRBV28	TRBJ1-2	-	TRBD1	CASSIRQGNYGYTF	TGTGCCAGCAGTATACGACAGGGGAACTATGGCTACACCTTC
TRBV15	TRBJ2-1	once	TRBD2	CATSRNLAGGYNEQFF	TGTGCCACCAGCAGAAACCTAGCGGGAGGCTACAATGAGCAGTTCTTC
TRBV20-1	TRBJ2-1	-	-	CSASYPSSSSYNEQFF	TGCAGTGCTAGTTATCCTAGCAGTAGCTCCTACAATGAGCAGTTCTTC
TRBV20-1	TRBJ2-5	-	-	CSARDQETQYF	TGCAGTGCTAGAGACCAAGAGACCCAGTACTTC
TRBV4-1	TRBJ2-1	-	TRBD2	CASSPSPSGSGEQFF	TGCGCCAGCAGCCCTAGCCCCAGCGGGAGTGGTGAGCAGTTCTTC
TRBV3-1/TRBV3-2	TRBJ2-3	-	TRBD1	CASSPNRGRPYF	TGTGCCAGCAGCCCGAACAGGGGGCGCCCGTATTTT
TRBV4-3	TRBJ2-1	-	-	CASSQDLGGRSYNEQFF	TGCGCCAGCAGCCAAGATCTCGGCGGGCGATCCTACAATGAGCAGTTCTTC
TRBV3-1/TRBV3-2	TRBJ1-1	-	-	CASSQDRRAPNTEAFF	TGTGCCAGCAGCCAAGATAGGAGGGCCCCAAACACTGAAGCTTTCTTT
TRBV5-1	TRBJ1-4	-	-	CASSPDTNNEKLFF	TGCGCCAGCAGCCCCGACACAAATAATGAAAAACTGTTTTTT
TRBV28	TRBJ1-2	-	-	CASSLSRRSHGNYGYTF	TGTGCCAGCAGTTTGTCCCGCCGGTCTCATGGTAACTATGGCTACACCTTC
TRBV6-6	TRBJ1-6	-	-	CASRTFESPLHF	TGTGCCAGCAGGACCTTTGAGTCACCCCTCCACTTT
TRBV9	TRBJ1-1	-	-	CASRATGGGEAFF	TGTGCCAGCAGGGCCACAGGAGGAGGTGAAGCTTTCTTT
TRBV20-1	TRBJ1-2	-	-	CSAQRPYGYTF	TGCAGTGCCCAGAGACCGTATGGCTACACCTTC
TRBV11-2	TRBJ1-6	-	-	CASSRDSVGSPLHF	TGTGCCAGCAGCCGCGACAGCGTGGGTTCACCCCTCCACTTT
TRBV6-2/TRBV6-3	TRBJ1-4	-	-	CASSYAGHEKLFF	TGTGCCAGCAGTTACGCAGGGCACGAAAAACTGTTTTTT
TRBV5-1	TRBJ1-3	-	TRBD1	CASSFTGGGGNTIYF	TGCGCCAGCAGCTTTACAGGGGGCGGTGGAAACACCATATATTTT
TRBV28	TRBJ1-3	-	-	CASSSQGIHSGNTIYF	TGTGCCAGCAGTTCTCAGGGGATTCACTCTGGAAACACCATATATTTT
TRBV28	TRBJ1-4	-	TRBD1	CASRPRTGDNEKLFF	TGTGCCAGCAGGCCTCGGACAGGGGATAATGAAAAACTGTTTTTT
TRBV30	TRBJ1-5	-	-	CAWSVRGTNQPQHF	TGTGCCTGGAGTGTACGGGGTACCAATCAGCCCCAGCATTTT
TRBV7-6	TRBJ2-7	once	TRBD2	CASSFRLAGFGEQYF	TGTGCCAGCAGCTTTAGACTAGCGGGCTTCGGCGAGCAGTACTTC
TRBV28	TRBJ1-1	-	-	CASSVPGLNTEAFF	TGTGCCAGCAGTGTCCCAGGGCTGAACACTGAAGCTTTCTTT
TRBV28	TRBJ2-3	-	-	CASSLTDTQYF	TGTGCCAGCAGTTTAACAGATACGCAGTATTTT
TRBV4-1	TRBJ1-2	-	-	CASSQVLGLNLRNYGYTF	TGCGCCAGCAGCCAAGTCCTAGGACTGAACCTTAGGAACTATGGCTACACCTTC
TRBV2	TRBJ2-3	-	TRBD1	CASTPDRRTTDTQYF	TGTGCCAGCACCCCGGACAGGCGGACCACAGATACGCAGTATTTT
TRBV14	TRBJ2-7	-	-	CASSQASLYEQYF	TGTGCCAGCAGCCAAGCATCCCTCTACGAGCAGTACTTC
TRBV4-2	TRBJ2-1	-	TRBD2	CASSQGELANNEQFF	TGTGCCAGCAGCCAAGGGGAACTAGCGAACAATGAGCAGTTCTTC
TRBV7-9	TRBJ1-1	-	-	CASSLRVLNTEAFF	TGTGCCAGCAGCTTAAGGGTGTTGAACACTGAAGCTTTCTTT
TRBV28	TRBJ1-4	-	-	CAGGSYNEKLFF	TGTGCCGGGGGCAGTTATAATGAAAAACTGTTTTTT
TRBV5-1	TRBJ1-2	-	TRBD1	CASSLAYSGTVNYGYTF	TGCGCCAGCAGCTTGGCCTACTCAGGGACAGTTAACTATGGCTACACCTTC
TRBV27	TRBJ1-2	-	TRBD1	CASSYAPGGGGYTF	TGTGCCAGCAGTTACGCTCCAGGGGGTGGTGGCTACACCTTC
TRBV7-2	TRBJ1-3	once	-	CASSPLAGIGNTIYF	TGTGCCAGCAGCCCCCTGGCTGGGATAGGAAACACCATATATTTT
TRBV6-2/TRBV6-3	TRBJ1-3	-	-	CASSYGTTGNTIYF	TGTGCCAGCAGTTACGGGACAACTGGAAACACCATATATTTT
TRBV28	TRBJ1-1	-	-	CASSLTGDFTEAFF	TGTGCCAGCAGTTTAACCGGCGATTTCACTGAAGCTTTCTTT
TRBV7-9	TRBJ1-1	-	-	CASSLRGAETEAFF	TGTGCCAGCAGCTTAAGGGGGGCCGAAACTGAAGCTTTCTTT
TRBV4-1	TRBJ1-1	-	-	CASSLQGGTEAFF	TGCGCCAGCAGCTTACAGGGTGGAACTGAAGCTTTCTTT
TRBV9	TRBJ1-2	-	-	CASSVEVRGDYGYTF	TGTGCCAGCAGCGTAGAGGTCAGGGGAGACTATGGCTACACCTTC